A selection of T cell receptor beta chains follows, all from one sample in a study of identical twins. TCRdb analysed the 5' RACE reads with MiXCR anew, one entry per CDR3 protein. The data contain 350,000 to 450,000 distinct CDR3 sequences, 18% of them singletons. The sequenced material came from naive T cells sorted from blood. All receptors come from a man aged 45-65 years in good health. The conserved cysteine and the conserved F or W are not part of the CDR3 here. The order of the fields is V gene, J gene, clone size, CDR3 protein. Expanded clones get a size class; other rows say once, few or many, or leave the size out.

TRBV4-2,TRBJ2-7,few,ASSQKERVTYEQY
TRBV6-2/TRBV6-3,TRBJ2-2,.,ASTGLGLADHTTNTGELF
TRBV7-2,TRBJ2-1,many,ASKAGTNNEQF
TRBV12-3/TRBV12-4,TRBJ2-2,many,ASGGGVTGELF
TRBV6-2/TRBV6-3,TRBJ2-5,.,ASSTTGTTTQY
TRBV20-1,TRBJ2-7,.,SASRLAGTYEQY
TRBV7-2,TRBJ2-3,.,ASSATSGGTQY
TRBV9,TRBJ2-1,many,ASSPRTSRSSYNEQF
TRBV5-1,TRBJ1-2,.,ASSTVDYGYT
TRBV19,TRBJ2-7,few,ASSPRTSSHEQY
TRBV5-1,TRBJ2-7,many,ASSLVQGSHEQY
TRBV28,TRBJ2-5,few,ASSFGQGMETQY
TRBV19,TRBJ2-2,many,ASRTGTANTGELF
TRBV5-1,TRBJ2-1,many,ASSWTSGRVVKQF
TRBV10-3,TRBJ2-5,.,AISAAQETQY
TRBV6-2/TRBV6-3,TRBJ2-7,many,ASSYPGQGAYEQY
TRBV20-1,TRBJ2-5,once,SARVEVAEETQY
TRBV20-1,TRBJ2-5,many,SARDSGSQETQY
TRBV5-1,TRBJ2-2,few,ASNRLADHTGELF
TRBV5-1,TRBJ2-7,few,ASSRTGWEQY
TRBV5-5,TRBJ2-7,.,ASSLEWQVSYEQY
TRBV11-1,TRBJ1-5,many,ASSLDGAGASNQPQH
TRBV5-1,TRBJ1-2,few,ASSSLQGGYT
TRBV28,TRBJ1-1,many,ASSLQLYLNTEAF
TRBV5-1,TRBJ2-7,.,ASSLLQDRGVGEQY
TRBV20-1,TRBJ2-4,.,SAETVAKNIQY
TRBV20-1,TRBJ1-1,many,SARDRGTTEAF
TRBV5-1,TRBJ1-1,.,ASSYKGGFGGTALSWF
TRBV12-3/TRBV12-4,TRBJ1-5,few,ASRSGQNQPQH
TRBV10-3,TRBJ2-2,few,AISVGHNTGELF
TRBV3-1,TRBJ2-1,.,ANSPTSGRKDEQF
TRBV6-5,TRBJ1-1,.,ASSYGLANTEAF
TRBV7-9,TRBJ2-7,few,ASSSGSMAYEQY
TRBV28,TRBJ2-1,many,ASSIRVPGNEQF
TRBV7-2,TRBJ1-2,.,ASSSPGGTGARYT
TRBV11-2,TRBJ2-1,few,ASSLVQGKGNEQF
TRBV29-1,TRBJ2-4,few,SVETEQLQY
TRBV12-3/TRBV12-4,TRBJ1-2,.,ASSSDSPRLGYT
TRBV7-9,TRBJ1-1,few,ASSLYMNTEAF
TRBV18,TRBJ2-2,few,ASSPLQGGTGELF
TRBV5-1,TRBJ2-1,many,ASSLIGYASGRYNEQF
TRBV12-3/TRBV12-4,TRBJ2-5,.,ASSAGQHQETQY
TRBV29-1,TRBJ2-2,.,SVHVAPNTGELF
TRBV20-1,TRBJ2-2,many,SVDENTGELF
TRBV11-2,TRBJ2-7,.,ASSFHLTGLREQY
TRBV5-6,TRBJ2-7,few,ASSFPGQDYEQY
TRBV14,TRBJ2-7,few,ASSQDTGAPSYEQY
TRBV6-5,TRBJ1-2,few,ASSYGFGRGNYGYT
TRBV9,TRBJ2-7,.,ASSAGPLPPYEQY
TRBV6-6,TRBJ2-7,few,ASRRGHTYEQY
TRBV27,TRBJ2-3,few,ASSGLLRGNALGDTQY
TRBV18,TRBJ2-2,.,ASSHPTGQLLTGELF